Below are 9 T cell receptor beta chains sequenced from a single sample in a study of blood T cell repertoires in COVID-19. Measured with immunoSEQ multiplex PCR; TCRdb has only the in-frame clones, and not every one. Here the sample spans 80,000 to 90,000 clones, approximately 86% being singletons. Specimen: peripheral blood. These TCRs come from an elderly woman with COVID-19, enrolled during active disease.

The chain uses TRBV2 and TRBJ2-7, with a weak D call TRBD2 (6 bases). Germline V gene data show CDR1 as SNHLY and CDR2 as FYNNEI. This CDR3 contains 12 residues. The ends were cut back, 7 bases at V and 6 bases at J, with 13 bases in the middle. The CDR3: CASTGDPGEQYF. Written as DNA, the CDR3 is TGTGCCAGCACGGGAGATCCCGGCGAGCAGTACTTC.

The chain has TRBV12-3 or TRBV12-4 and TRBJ2-1; TRBD1 is a possible D gene (6 bases). There are 13 residues in the CDR3. The V end was cut by 3 bases, the J end by 7 bases, with 10 bases between. The chain's CDR3 is CASSFQGRNEQFF. Here the CDR3 DNA reads TGTGCCAGCAGTTTCCAGGGGAGAAATGAGCAGTTCTTC.

V gene TRBV18 combines with J gene TRBJ2-7, with 8 bases lining up with TRBD1. CDR1 is KGHSH and CDR2 is LQKENI in the germline V gene. This CDR3 spans 13 amino acids. V was pared by 5 bases and J by 4 bases, with 4 bases of the junction left unmatched. The CDR3 loop is CASSAGGAYEQYF. The CDR3 DNA reads as TGTGCCAGCTCAGCAGGGGGCGCATACGAGCAGTACTTC.

This chain joins TRBV5-1 and TRBJ2-1, with 7 bases aligning to TRBD2. J gave up 4 bases and V 2 bases, and 3 bases lay outside the gene matches. The CDR3 extends over 14 amino acids. Per the germline V gene, CDR1 is SGHRS and CDR2 is YFSETQ. The chain's CDR3 is CASSFGTNYNEQFF. The CDR3 bases are TGCGCCAGCAGCTTCGGGACTAATTACAATGAGCAGTTCTTC.

The V and J genes are TRBV15 and TRBJ1-1; 7 bases align to TRBD1. The germline V gene has CDR1 LNHNV and CDR2 YYDKDF (reference sequence). J lost 5 bases, V lost 7 bases, and 13 bases had no gene match. The CDR3 is 15 amino acids. The DNA of the CDR3 is TGTGCCACCACTGAGACAGGGCGCGCGAATACTGAAGCTTTCTTT. Encoded protein: CATTETGRANTEAFF.

This clone was counted a few times. The chain uses TRBV19 and TRBJ2-1, with TRBD2 matching over 10 bases. The CDR3 consists of 14 residues. The ends lost 5 bases at V and 8 bases at J; junction bases unmatched: 6. The germline V gene has CDR1 LNHDA and CDR2 SQIVND (reference sequence). The CDR3 is CASSVLAGADEQFF. The CDR3 DNA is TGTGCCAGTAGTGTTCTAGCGGGAGCCGATGAGCAGTTCTTC.

J is TRBJ1-1 and V is TRBV14; 7 bases map to TRBD1. Germline V CDR1 and CDR2: SGHDN, FVKESK. After removal of 4 bases from V and 1 base from J, the junction contained 6 bases not matched to a gene. The CDR3 totals 15 residues. Here the CDR3 reads CASSLTGDPNTEAFF. The CDR3 DNA is TGTGCCAGCAGCCTCACAGGGGACCCGAACACTGAAGCTTTCTTT.

DNA for the CDR3: TGTGCCAGCAGCTTATCCAGGGGGCACACTGAAGCTTTCTTT. It encodes CASSLSRGHTEAFF. This chain uses TRBV7-2 with TRBJ1-1; 8 nucleotides agree with TRBD1. This CDR3 is built from 14 residues. Germline CDR1 reads SGHTA; CDR2 reads FQGNSA. Trimming cost V 2 bases and J 3 bases; bases outside gene matches: 2. The full variable domain, its missing parts supplied by reference TRBV7-2 and TRBJ1-1, is GAGVSQSPSNKVTEKGKDVELRCDPISGHTALYWYRQSLGQGLEFLIYFQGNSAPDKSGLPSDRFSAERTGGSVSTLTIQRTQQEDSAVYLCASSLSRGHTEAFFGQGTRLTVV.

This chain links TRBV28 with TRBJ1-4; possible D gene TRBD1, 5 bases. V shed 9 bases and J shed 3 bases, with 14 bases lying between them. The CDR3 sequence is 14 residues long. The V gene's germline CDR1 is MDHEN and CDR2 SYDVKM. The CDR3 sequence: CASHRTPPNEKLFF. The CDR3 DNA follows: TGTGCCAGTCACAGGACCCCACCTAATGAAAAACTGTTTTTT.